This is a list of T cell receptor beta chains from one sample in a study of shared clonotypes between healthy human individuals. Profiled with immunoSEQ multiplex PCR; TCRdb holds only in-frame clones, not every one. Of 700,000 to 950,000 clones in the sample, roughly 96% were seen once. Sample: naive CD8+ T cells sorted from blood. These receptors all stem from a man aged 25 to 40 in good health. Both conserved end residues are part of each CDR3. Each record gives: D gene, J gene, V gene, clone size, CDR3 protein, CDR3 DNA. A D gene is named only where the DNA matches it firmly. Rows give clone size only sometimes, using once, few, many, or a class for an expanded clone.

>NA|TRBJ2-3|TRBV12-5|NA
CASGLDSGDTQYF
TGTGCTAGTGGTTTGGATTCAGGGGATACGCAGTATTTT
>NA|TRBJ2-2|TRBV10-2|once
CASFAGELFF
TGCGCCAGCTTCGCCGGGGAGCTGTTTTTT
>NA|TRBJ2-3|TRBV28|NA
CASSLRGDATDTQYF
TGTGCCAGCAGCCTCAGGGGGGATGCGACAGATACGCAGTATTTT
>TRBD2|TRBJ2-3|TRBV12-5|NA
CASGLVQEVAGGAWTDTQYF
TGTGCTAGTGGTTTGGTACAGGAAGTAGCGGGAGGAGCTTGGACAGATACGCAGTATTTT
>TRBD1|TRBJ2-1|TRBV7-9|NA
CASSFTGTGGSRDYNEQFF
TGTGCCAGCAGCTTCACCGGGACAGGGGGGAGTAGGGACTACAATGAGCAGTTCTTC
>NA|TRBJ2-4|TRBV11-2|NA
CASSNLGVTKNIQYF
TGTGCCAGCAGCAACCTAGGGGTAACCAAAAACATTCAGTACTTC
>NA|TRBJ1-2|TRBV7-9|NA
CASSVGNFGYTF
TGTGCCAGCAGCGTCGGGAACTTTGGCTACACCTTC
>TRBD2|TRBJ2-3|TRBV7-3|NA
CASSPGLARVSTDTQYF
TGTGCCAGCAGCCCGGGACTAGCGAGAGTTAGCACAGATACGCAGTATTTT
>NA|TRBJ2-2|TRBV30|once
CAWSLDSANTGELFF
TGTGCCTGGAGTCTGGACAGCGCGAACACCGGGGAGCTGTTTTTT
>NA|TRBJ2-7|TRBV5-5|NA
CASSWNIGTYEQYF
TGTGCCAGCAGCTGGAATATTGGAACCTACGAGCAGTACTTC
>TRBD2|TRBJ2-1|TRBV15|NA
CATSRAGRGASSQFF
TGTGCCACCAGCAGAGCCGGGAGGGGGGCCAGTTCGCAGTTCTTC
>NA|TRBJ2-7|TRBV28|NA
CASSFPQGRAYEQYF
TGTGCCAGCAGTTTTCCCCAAGGCCGCGCCTACGAGCAGTACTTC
>NA|TRBJ1-1|TRBV4-1|NA
CASSQEEGERTEAFF
TGCGCCAGCAGCCAAGAAGAGGGAGAGAGGACTGAAGCTTTCTTT
>TRBD2|TRBJ2-1|TRBV15|NA
CATSREASLAGTYNEQFF
TGTGCCACCAGCAGAGAAGCTTCTCTAGCGGGGACCTACAATGAGCAGTTCTTC
>NA|TRBJ2-7|TRBV2|NA
CASKWVEGDYEQYF
TGTGCCAGCAAGTGGGTAGAAGGGGACTACGAGCAGTACTTC
>TRBD2|TRBJ2-3|TRBV9|NA
CASSFRLAGVTDTQYF
TGTGCCAGCAGCTTCCGACTAGCGGGAGTTACAGATACGCAGTATTTT
>TRBD2|TRBJ2-3|TRBV10-3|NA
CAISDPLTGSGKGDTQYF
TGTGCCATCAGTGACCCCCTCACGGGTAGCGGGAAAGGAGATACGCAGTATTTT
>NA|TRBJ1-1|TRBV7-9|NA
CASSLVGDNPRLNTEAFF
TGTGCCAGCAGCTTAGTTGGGGACAATCCGAGGCTGAACACTGAAGCTTTCTTT
>TRBD1|TRBJ2-7|TRBV28|NA
CARFGQGLEQYF
TGTGCGAGGTTCGGACAGGGGCTCGAGCAGTACTTC
>NA|TRBJ1-1|TRBV7-9|NA
CASSPSFGEAFF
TGTGCCAGCAGCCCTAGTTTCGGTGAAGCTTTCTTT
>TRBD2|TRBJ2-7|TRBV5-5|NA
CASSLELWREGQYEQYF
TGTGCCAGCAGCTTGGAACTGTGGCGGGAGGGCCAGTACGAGCAGTACTTC
>NA|TRBJ1-2|TRBV2|NA
CASSVGGRVDSGYTF
TGTGCCAGCAGTGTGGGGGGCAGGGTCGACTCGGGCTACACCTTC
>NA|TRBJ2-3|TRBV10-1|NA
CASSEGSVWSTDTQYF
TGCGCCAGCAGTGAGGGTTCGGTATGGAGCACAGATACGCAGTATTTT
>NA|TRBJ2-7|TRBV6-1|NA
CASQRGALSYEQYF
TGTGCCAGCCAGAGAGGGGCCCTCTCCTACGAGCAGTACTTC
>NA|TRBJ2-1|TRBV7-3|NA
CASSLSSSEGEQFF
TGTGCCAGCAGCTTATCTTCTAGCGAGGGTGAGCAGTTCTTC
>NA|TRBJ2-3|TRBV21-1|NA
CASRTSGSGTDTQYF
TGTGCCAGCCGAACTAGCGGGAGTGGCACAGATACGCAGTATTTT
>TRBD2|TRBJ2-7|TRBV7-9|NA
CASSSRTSGRAYEQYF
TGTGCCAGCAGCTCGCGGACTAGCGGGAGGGCCTACGAGCAGTACTTC
>NA|TRBJ2-7|TRBV18|NA
CASSPIQGSYEQYF
TGTGCCAGCTCACCAATCCAGGGGTCCTACGAGCAGTACTTC
>NA|TRBJ1-1|TRBV7-6|NA
CASSLQENTEAFF
TGTGCCAGCAGCCTACAGGAGAACACTGAAGCTTTCTTT
>TRBD2|TRBJ2-1|TRBV11-2|NA
CASSLDGGGIGEQFF
TGTGCCAGCAGCTTAGATGGGGGGGGAATCGGTGAGCAGTTCTTC
>NA|TRBJ2-1|TRBV5-1|NA
CASSLEAGGLEDYEQFF
TGCGCCAGCAGCTTGGAGGCCGGGGGACTCGAGGATTATGAGCAGTTCTTC
>NA|TRBJ2-7|TRBV2|NA
CASRGLEQYF
TGTGCCAGCCGAGGGCTCGAGCAGTACTTC
>NA|TRBJ1-1|TRBV11-3|NA
CASSLGGGLEAFF
TGTGCCAGCAGCTTAGGGGGGGGACTTGAAGCTTTCTTT
>NA|TRBJ2-1|TRBV7-9|NA
CASRVESGHEQFF
TGTGCCAGCAGGGTAGAGTCTGGGCATGAGCAGTTCTTC
>TRBD2|TRBJ2-5|TRBV29-1|NA
CSVEPAGVVETQYF
TGCAGCGTTGAACCAGCGGGAGTTGTCGAGACCCAGTACTTC
>TRBD2|TRBJ2-5|TRBV5-5|NA
CASSSPGGGFETQYF
TGTGCCAGCAGCTCCCCCGGGGGGGGTTTCGAGACCCAGTACTTC
>TRBD2|TRBJ2-7|TRBV6-5|NA
CASSGTTYYEQYF
TGTGCCAGCTCCGGGACTACATACTACGAGCAGTACTTC
>NA|TRBJ2-1|TRBV5-1|NA
CASSLEGMNEQFF
TGCGCCAGCAGCTTGGAAGGCATGAATGAGCAGTTCTTC